Below are 25 T cell receptor beta chains sequenced from a single sample in a study of blood T cell repertoires in COVID-19. Sequencing was performed with immunoSEQ multiplex PCR; in TCRdb, only in-frame clones are kept and a portion is missing. The data show 210,000 or so clones, with about 90% seen just once and about 2.2% held by the top ten. The sequenced sample consisted of peripheral blood. These receptors all come from a woman aged 45-65 years with acute or convalescent COVID-19.

J is TRBJ2-7 and V is TRBV5-1, with D possibly TRBD1 on 5 matching bases. With 2 bases removed from V and 6 bases from J, the gap between germline ends came to 15 bases. Germline V gene sequence: CDR1 SGHRS, CDR2 YFSETQ. The CDR3 runs to 14 residues. The CDR3: CASSLGPGPAEQYF. The CDR3 coding sequence is TGCGCCAGCAGCTTAGGTCCAGGGCCTGCCGAGCAGTACTTC.

The chain joins TRBV6-5 to TRBJ1-1; 9 bases agree with TRBD1. Germline V gene sequence: CDR1 MNHEY, CDR2 SVGAGI. Trimming removed 4 bases from V and 4 bases from J; junction bases left unmatched: 7. This CDR3 comprises 15 residues. In DNA, the CDR3 is TGTGCCAGCAGTTCTCCGGGACAGGGCATCACTGAAGCTTTCTTT. This translates into CASSSPGQGITEAFF.

The V call is TRBV2, the J call TRBJ2-3; 10 positions agree with TRBD2. Trimming removed 11 bases from V and 0 bases from J; junction bases left unmatched: 8. The CDR3 covers 15 residues. Looked up from germline, CDR1 is SNHLY and CDR2 is FYNNEI. The CDR3 DNA is TGTGCCCGAGGAGCGGGGGGGTTTAGCACAGATACGCAGTATTTT. Its protein is CARGAGGFSTDTQYF.

The chain joins TRBV2 to TRBJ2-7, with 11 positions matching TRBD1. CDR3 length equals 16 residues. The V and J ends lost 4 bases and 5 bases, in that order; junction bases with no gene match: 10. The germline gives CDR1 SNHLY, CDR2 FYNNEI. CDR3 residues: CASSVHEGQGVHEQYF. Here the CDR3 DNA reads TGTGCCAGCAGTGTCCATGAGGGACAGGGGGTTCACGAGCAGTACTTC.

This clone has just one count. CDR3 sequence reads: CASSLAGYGSVDTQYF. In DNA form, the CDR3 reads TGTGCCAGCAGCTTAGCGGGCTACGGGAGCGTAGATACGCAGTATTTT. The V and J genes are TRBV7-2 and TRBJ2-3; possibly TRBD2 for D (6 bases). Trimming took off 0 bases at V and 5 bases at J, with 15 bases between the two ends. This CDR3 comprises 16 residues. CDR1 is SGHTA, CDR2 FQGNSA, per germline. Combining the CDR3 with reference TRBV7-2 and TRBJ2-3 gives the whole variable domain GAGVSQSPSNKVTEKGKDVELRCDPISGHTALYWYRQSLGQGLEFLIYFQGNSAPDKSGLPSDRFSAERTGGSVSTLTIQRTQQEDSAVYLCASSLAGYGSVDTQYFGPGTRLTVL.

This clone was picked up a small number of times. The CDR3 is CASSPRGTGAPDTQYF. The CDR3 DNA reads TGTGCCAGCTCACCACGAGGGACAGGGGCCCCAGATACGCAGTATTTT. The V gene is TRBV18, the J gene TRBJ2-3; the match to TRBD1 covers 10 bases. The J segment lost 4 bases and the V segment lost 1 base, leaving 5 bases of the junction unmatched. Germline V gene lookup returns CDR1 KGHSH and CDR2 LQKENI. The CDR3 loop spans 16 amino acids.

The chain recombines TRBV2 with TRBJ1-1, with D possibly matching TRBD1 (5 bases). Looked up from germline, CDR1 is SNHLY and CDR2 is FYNNEI. Deletions cut 6 bases from V and 11 bases from J, with 16 bases between. The CDR3 is made up of 12 amino acids. This CDR3 is CASSPGGVSAFF. Here the CDR3 DNA reads TGTGCCAGCAGCCCTGGAGGGGTCTCGGCTTTCTTT.

The chain has TRBV7-9 and TRBJ2-1, with 9 bases identical to TRBD1. The CDR3 loop spans 13 amino acids. J was trimmed by 12 bases and V by 7 bases; bases with no gene match: 10. From germline, CDR1 is SEHNR and CDR2 FQNEAQ (reference sequence). In nucleotides, the CDR3 is TGTGCCAGCATACTACAGGGGGCGGTGGCGCAGTTCTTC. The encoded protein is CASILQGAVAQFF.

The rearrangement joins TRBV19 to TRBJ2-7; 9 nucleotides align to TRBD1. V lost 0 bases and J lost 6; bases outside the gene matches: 6. There are 15 residues in the CDR3. Germline assignment: CDR1 LNHDA and CDR2 SQIVND (reference sequence). CDR3 residues: CASSIEQGAQSEQYF. CDR3 in DNA: TGTGCCAGTAGTATAGAACAGGGGGCGCAGTCCGAGCAGTACTTC.

The chain joins TRBV11-3 to TRBJ2-2; D is possibly TRBD2 (6 bases). The V gene's germline CDR1 is SGHNT and CDR2 YENEEA. This CDR3 has 14 residues. The V and J ends lost 5 bases and 2 bases respectively, with 9 bases between them. The CDR3 region has the DNA TGTGCCAGCAGCCGGACTATTAACACCGGGGAGCTGTTTTTT. As protein: CASSRTINTGELFF. The variable domain in full, with the rest retrieved from reference TRBV11-3 and TRBJ2-2, is EAGVVQSPRYKIIEKKQPVAFWCNPISGHNTLYWYLQNLGQGPELLIRYENEEAVDDSQLPKDRFSAERLKGVDSTLKIQPAELGDSAVYLCASSRTINTGELFFGEGSRLTVL.

The J gene is TRBJ1-1, the V gene TRBV29-1, with 7 positions matching TRBD1. The CDR3 totals 14 residues. Germline loops: CDR1 SQVTM, CDR2 ANQGSEA. V lost 4 bases to trimming and J lost 6 bases; unmatched junction nucleotides: 11. The DNA for the CDR3 is TGCAGCGTTGTTGGCTACAGGGGCTGGGCTGAAGCTTTCTTT. Translation gives CSVVGYRGWAEAFF. Variable domain in full (rest from reference TRBV29-1 and TRBJ1-1): SAVISQKPSRDICQRGTSLTIQCQVDSQVTMMFWYRQQPGQSLTLIATANQGSEATYESGFVIDKFPISRPNLTFSTLTVSNMSPEDSSIYLCSVVGYRGWAEAFFGQGTRLTVV.

The chain has TRBV25-1 and TRBJ1-2, with D unclear. CDR3 size: 14 residues. The germline gives CDR1 MGHDK, CDR2 SYGVNS. V lost 1 base and J lost 2, with 8 bases in between. CDR3 bases: TGTGCCAGCAGTGAATTGGGAGAGAACTATGGCTACACCTTC. It yields the protein CASSELGENYGYTF.

The gene calls are TRBV6-5 and TRBJ1-3; TRBD1 is a possible D gene (5 bases). The germline gives CDR1 MNHEY, CDR2 SVGAGI. CDR3 length: 13 residues. Deletions cut 11 bases from V and 2 bases from J, with 13 bases between. The CDR3 bases are TGTGCCGGGGGGGACGGGACTGGAAACACCATATATTTT. It codes for CAGGDGTGNTIYF.

The chain joins TRBV19 to TRBJ2-1; D possibly corresponds to TRBD1 (6 bases). Germline V gene data show CDR1 as LNHDA and CDR2 as SQIVND (reference sequence). V was shortened by 1 base and J by 3 bases, with 10 bases between the two germline ends. CDR3 length: 15 amino acids. The CDR3: CASSIAGHVYNEQFF. DNA for the CDR3: TGTGCCAGTAGTATAGCGGGACATGTCTACAATGAGCAGTTCTTC. Filled out from reference TRBV19 and TRBJ2-1, the complete variable domain reads DGGITQSPKYLFRKEGQNVTLSCEQNLNHDAMYWYRQDPGQGLRLIYYSQIVNDFQKGDIAEGYSVSREKKESFPLTVTSAQKNPTAFYLCASSIAGHVYNEQFFGPGTRLTVL.

This clone was detected a few times. V and J are TRBV5-5 and TRBJ1-1; D is undetermined. Trimming removed 0 bases from V and 4 bases from J, with 13 bases in between. The CDR3 spans 15 residues. Germline CDR1 is SGHKS and CDR2 is YYEKEE (reference sequence). The CDR3 nucleotides are TGTGCCAGCAGCTTGGACGGGTTAAGTGGCACTGAAGCTTTCTTT. Protein product: CASSLDGLSGTEAFF.

The rearrangement uses TRBV7-9 and TRBJ1-6; 10 positions agree with TRBD1. This CDR3 is 15 amino acids long. From germline, CDR1 is SEHNR and CDR2 FQNEAQ (reference sequence). The junction had 6 bases not matched to a gene; V was cut back by 5 bases and J by 8 bases. The CDR3 sequence is CASSKGQGMDSPLHF. The CDR3 DNA reads as TGTGCCAGCAGCAAGGGACAGGGGATGGATTCACCCCTCCACTTT.

This rearrangement joins TRBV6-5 to TRBJ2-7; D ambiguous. Germline assignment: CDR1 MNHEY and CDR2 SVGAGI. This CDR3 spans 12 amino acids. The V end was cut by 6 bases, the J end by 9 bases, with 15 bases between. Here the CDR3 DNA reads TGTGCCAGCAGGGGCCTTGGCTCCTCGCAGTACTTC. Translated: CASRGLGSSQYF.

This chain uses TRBV12-3 or TRBV12-4 with TRBJ1-4, with no clear D. Trimming removed 3 bases at V and 5 bases at J, with 4 bases between. This CDR3 contains 12 residues. The CDR3 sequence is CASSFSNEKLFF. The CDR3, as DNA: TGTGCCAGCAGTTTTTCGAATGAAAAACTGTTTTTT.

The V and J genes are TRBV12-5 and TRBJ2-5, with D possibly matching TRBD2 (5 bases). The CDR3 contains 17 residues. Trimming shortened V by 2 bases and J by 1 base, and 17 bases separated the two germline ends. From germline, CDR1 is LGHNT and CDR2 FRNRAP. The CDR3 loop reads CASGLSVEGAAQETQYF. The CDR3 nucleotides read TGTGCTAGTGGTTTGAGCGTTGAGGGAGCGGCCCAAGAGACCCAGTACTTC.

The rearrangement links TRBV18 to TRBJ1-2, with 8 nucleotides matching TRBD1. Losses at the gene ends were 1 base for V and 1 base for J; bases not matched to a gene: 2. Germline V gene lookup returns CDR1 KGHSH and CDR2 LQKENI. The CDR3 has 15 residues. The CDR3 bases are TGTGCCAGCTCACCACTGGACAGGGTTAACTATGGCTACACCTTC. This translates into CASSPLDRVNYGYTF.

CDR3 in amino acids: CASSQMVTSVTSYEQYF. The CDR3 DNA sequence: TGTGCCAGCTCACAAATGGTGACTAGCGTTACCTCCTACGAGCAGTACTTC. V gene TRBV18 combines with J gene TRBJ2-7; 8 bases map to TRBD2. V gave up 4 bases and J gave up 0 bases; unmatched junction bases: 11. CDR3 length: 17 residues. Germline loops: CDR1 KGHSH, CDR2 LQKENI.

The CDR3 DNA sequence: TGTGCCAGCAGTACCCGACAGGGTGAGGCGCAGTACTTC. The encoded protein is CASSTRQGEAQYF. V is TRBV2 and J is TRBJ2-7; 7 nucleotides line up with TRBD1. The CDR3 consists of 13 residues. Trimming cost V 5 bases and J 9 bases; bases outside gene matches: 10. CDR1 is SNHLY and CDR2 is FYNNEI in the germline V gene.

V usage is TRBV10-1 and J usage is TRBJ1-5; D not certain. V lost 2 bases, J lost 0 bases, and 20 bases lay in between. Germline V lookup: CDR1 WNHNN, CDR2 SYGVQD (reference sequence). CDR3 length: 19 residues. CDR3 residues: CASSELVCGVYYSNQPQHF. The CDR3 bases are TGCGCCAGCAGTGAGCTTGTGTGCGGCGTTTATTATAGCAATCAGCCCCAGCATTTT.

This sequence joins TRBV12-3 or TRBV12-4 and TRBJ1-6; D gene uncertain. The V end lost 3 bases, the J end lost 8 bases, and 8 bases lay between the germline ends. The CDR3 sequence is 13 residues long. Here the CDR3 DNA reads TGTGCCAGCAGTTTTTCTATTGATTCACCCCTCCACTTT. As protein: CASSFSIDSPLHF.

The V and J genes are TRBV7-8 and TRBJ1-5; weak D call: TRBD1 (5 bases). Germline values: CDR1 SGHVS, CDR2 FQNEAQ. V dropped 2 bases and J dropped 5 bases, with 19 bases sitting between them. The CDR3 contains 17 residues. The CDR3 loop reads CASSLLGPLSIYQPQHF. DNA of the CDR3: TGTGCCAGCAGCTTATTGGGGCCCCTCTCGATATATCAGCCCCAGCATTTT.